The 22 T cell receptor beta chains below all came from one sample that was sequenced in a study of T-cell reconstitution after alpha-beta-depleted transplantation in children. Unique molecular identifiers were incorporated when the TCRbeta library was constructed. TCRdb re-called the PCR reads with MiXCR, one entry per CDR3 protein. Seen here are about 510,000 distinct CDR3 sequences, roughly an eighth observed once, and the top ten hold less than 15%. The sample here was PBMCs, mostly from graft donor cells, taken 180 days after TCRalphabeta/CD19-depleted stem cell transplant. All receptors come from a female patient younger than 10 who had a stem cell transplant for aplastic anemia, so the T cells may come from the graft donor.

A word on this clonotype: This may be a read error: a much more frequent sequence differs by one nucleotide. This chain connects TRBV12-5 to TRBJ2-1; D uncertain. The germline V gene has CDR1 LGHNT and CDR2 FRNRAP. The CDR3 is made up of 16 amino acids. The CDR3 region has the DNA TGTGCTAGTGGTCACCGGTTCATCAACTCCTACAATGAGCGGTTCTTC. Amino acids: CASGHRFINSYNERFF.

The V call is TRBV6-2 or TRBV6-3, the J call TRBJ2-1; 8 nucleotides align to TRBD2. Trimming at V came to 0 bases and at J to 5 bases, leaving 15 bases not matched to a gene. The CDR3 has 19 amino acids. Germline V gives CDR1 MNHEY, CDR2 SVGEGT. The CDR3 region has the DNA TGTGCCAGCAGTTACTCCCCGGCGACTAGCGACCGAAGAGACAATGAGCAGTTCTTC. Translation gives CASSYSPATSDRRDNEQFF.

The rearrangement links TRBV7-6 to TRBJ1-1; D not certain. Trimming pared 5 bases from V and 0 bases from J, leaving 10 bases between. CDR1 and CDR2 from the germline V gene are SGHVS and FNYEAQ. This CDR3 contains 14 residues. The CDR3 nucleotides are TGTGCCAGCAGCCGGACGTGGCTGAACACTGAAGCTTTCTTT. Translation: CASSRTWLNTEAFF.

The rearrangement uses TRBV15 and TRBJ2-7; 12 bases line up with TRBD2. CDR1 and CDR2 from the germline V gene are LNHNV and YYDKDF (reference sequence). The CDR3 runs to 15 residues. J lost 3 bases, V lost 1 base, and 1 base had no gene match. CDR3 region: CATSRGLAGDYEQYV. The CDR3 DNA reads TGTGCCACCAGCAGAGGACTAGCGGGAGACTACGAGCAGTACGTC.

This clonotype occurred a few times. The rearrangement links TRBV6-1 to TRBJ2-7; 7 nucleotides agree with TRBD2. Looked up from germline, CDR1 is MNHNS and CDR2 is SASEGT. V dropped 10 bases and J dropped 5; count of bases not matched to a gene: 17. The length of the CDR3 is 15 residues. The CDR3 loop reads CATRTSTGRFNEQYF. The CDR3 bases are TGTGCCACCAGAACTTCGACCGGGAGGTTCAACGAGCAGTACTTC.

This clonotype occurred a few times. The genes are TRBV6-5 and TRBJ1-1; D call uncertain. The CDR3 runs to 12 residues. Germline values: CDR1 MNHEY, CDR2 SVGAGI. Trimming left V 4 bases short and J 7 bases short, with 10 bases between. CDR3 sequence: CASSSPLVEAFF. Written as DNA, the CDR3 is TGTGCCAGCAGTTCCCCCCTCGTTGAAGCTTTCTTT.

This clonotype has just a few counts. This chain uses TRBV27 with TRBJ2-1; TRBD1 matches at 9 bases. This CDR3 spans 16 amino acids. Germline CDR1 MNHEY, CDR2 SMNVEV (reference sequence). V lost 4 bases, J lost 5 bases, and 9 bases stayed unmatched. As DNA, the CDR3 is TGTGCCAGCAGTTCCGGGACAGGGAACCTCAACAATGAGCAGTTCTTC. Translation: CASSSGTGNLNNEQFF.

V and J are TRBV19 and TRBJ2-7; D perhaps matches TRBD1 (6 bases). The CDR3 runs 11 residues. Germline values: CDR1 LNHDA, CDR2 SQIVND (reference sequence). Trimming pared 3 bases from V and 11 bases from J, leaving 11 bases between. The CDR3 region is CASSMRAGEYF. The CDR3 DNA reads as TGTGCCAGTAGTATGCGGGCAGGGGAGTACTTC.

This clonotype was counted between two and nine times. V gene TRBV4-3 combines with J gene TRBJ2-3; no definite D call. Germline V gene sequence: CDR1 LGHNA, CDR2 YSLEER. V was clipped by 3 bases and J by 5 bases, with 15 bases between them. This CDR3 has 15 residues. The CDR3, as DNA: TGCGCCAGCAGCCAGGGGTTTCGTGATGGAGATACGCAGTATTTT. It is translated as CASSQGFRDGDTQYF.

This clonotype occurred a few times. V usage is TRBV20-1 and J usage is TRBJ2-7; D is possibly TRBD1 (5 bases). The CDR3 contains 12 residues. V gave up 6 bases and J gave up 10 bases, with 19 bases separating them. The V gene's germline CDR1 is DFQATT and CDR2 SNEGSKA (reference sequence). The CDR3 DNA is TGCAGTGCGCTCAGACAGCCTGGGGAACAGTACTTC. Translating gives CSALRQPGEQYF.

This chain connects TRBV4-3 to TRBJ2-2, with D possibly called TRBD1 or TRBD2 (5 bases each). Germline V gene lookup returns CDR1 LGHNA and CDR2 YSLEER. The CDR3 extends over 16 amino acids. Trimming stripped 0 bases from V and 5 bases from J, with 13 bases between. The CDR3 DNA follows: TGCGCCAGCAGCCAAGAGGGACGGGGAGTGACCGGGGAGCTGTTTTTT. It encodes CASSQEGRGVTGELFF.

This clonotype was recorded at least ten times. V and J are TRBV6-5 and TRBJ2-7; 7 nucleotides agree with TRBD2. The CDR3 length is 14 residues. Germline V gene sequence: CDR1 MNHEY, CDR2 SVGAGI. The junction had 4 bases not matched to a gene; V was cut back by 2 bases and J by 3 bases. The CDR3 loop reads CASSYRGGYYEQYF. The CDR3 DNA is TGTGCCAGCAGTTACCGGGGAGGGTACTACGAGCAGTACTTC.

In its sample, this clonotype was seen a few times. In DNA form, the CDR3 reads TGTGCCAGCAGTAAGGGACCTAGCACAGATACGCAGTATTTT. This translates into CASSKGPSTDTQYF. The chain has TRBV28 and TRBJ2-3, with D perhaps matching TRBD1 or TRBD2 (5 bases each). CDR3 length: 14 amino acids. Germline CDR1 MDHEN, CDR2 SYDVKM. V was trimmed by 5 bases and J by 0 bases, leaving 9 bases between them.

This clonotype was seen more than once but under ten times. This chain joins TRBV12-3 or TRBV12-4 and TRBJ2-5; D remains ambiguous. The CDR3 has 16 residues. Trimming stripped 5 bases from V and 5 bases from J, with 21 bases between. CDR3 DNA: TGTGCCAGCAGTCACCTGCCGGCGGTGGTAGGGGAGACCCAGTACTTC. Its translation is CASSHLPAVVGETQYF.

The chain uses TRBV13 and TRBJ2-5, with 9 positions matching TRBD1. V trimming: 5 bases; J trimming: 3 bases; junction bases outside the gene matches: 4. There are 14 residues in the CDR3. Germline V gene sequence: CDR1 PRHDT, CDR2 FYEKMQ (reference sequence). The CDR3 DNA is TGTGCCAGCAGCCCGGGACAGGGTGAAGAGACCCAGTACTTC. Translating gives CASSPGQGEETQYF.

The V and J genes are TRBV6-1 and TRBJ1-2, with D hard to call. This CDR3 has 13 amino acids. The V gene lost 6 bases and the J gene lost 3 bases, with 11 bases spanning the gap. Germline lookup yields CDR1 MNHNS and CDR2 SASEGT. CDR3 bases: TGTGCCAGCAGCGTGACGGGAGACTATGGCTACACCTTC. This encodes CASSVTGDYGYTF.

This clonotype showed up just a few times. The J gene is TRBJ1-1, the V gene TRBV19, with 9 bases fitting TRBD1. The CDR3 has 15 residues. CDR1 is LNHDA and CDR2 is SQIVND in the germline V gene (reference sequence). Trimming removed 3 bases from V and 5 bases from J; junction bases left unmatched: 7. The CDR3 protein is CASSIKGTGWTEAFF. DNA of the CDR3: TGTGCCAGTAGTATTAAAGGGACAGGGTGGACTGAAGCTTTCTTT.

This clonotype was seen more than once but under ten times. The chain employs TRBV4-3 and TRBJ2-5; D ambiguous. V shed 1 base and J shed 5 bases, with 8 bases lying between them. CDR1 and CDR2 (germline): LGHNA, YSLEER. This CDR3 is 13 amino acids long. CDR3 DNA: TGCGCCAGCAGCCAAGGTGCCGGGGAGACCCAGTACTTC. It translates to CASSQGAGETQYF.

This clonotype was seen many times. The chain carries TRBV5-1 and TRBJ1-1; 7 bases are a match to TRBD1. The J segment lost 6 bases and the V segment lost 4 bases, leaving 18 bases of the junction unmatched. This CDR3 has 17 amino acids. Germline CDR1 SGHRS, CDR2 YFSETQ. CDR3 loop: CASSARGEGRGVAEAFF. The CDR3 nucleotides read TGCGCCAGCAGCGCCAGAGGGGAGGGCAGGGGGGTGGCTGAAGCTTTCTTT. The full variable domain, completed using reference TRBV5-1 and TRBJ1-1, is KAGVTQTPRYLIKTRGQQVTLSCSPISGHRSVSWYQQTPGQGLQFLFEYFSETQRNKGNFPGRFSGRQFSNSRSEMNVSTLELGDSALYLCASSARGEGRGVAEAFFGQGTRLTVV.

This clonotype was counted between two and nine times. The chain links TRBV7-9 to TRBJ2-3, with D perhaps given as TRBD1 or TRBD2 (5 bases each). Germline V lookup: CDR1 SEHNR, CDR2 FQNEAQ (reference sequence). The V end lost 3 bases, the J end lost 1 base, and 14 bases lay between the germline ends. The CDR3 consists of 16 residues. Here the CDR3 reads CASSFRPGTGTDTQYF. Written as DNA, the CDR3 is TGTGCCAGCAGCTTCCGGCCCGGGACGGGCACAGATACGCAGTATTTT.

The chain combines TRBV6-1 with TRBJ2-5; either TRBD1 or TRBD2 may fit D (5 bases each). The CDR3 is 15 residues long. V dropped 0 bases and J dropped 1 base, with 9 bases sitting between them. Per germline, CDR1 MNHNS and CDR2 SASEGT. The CDR3 here is CASSEAEGTQETQYF. The CDR3 DNA is TGTGCCAGCAGTGAAGCCGAGGGGACCCAAGAGACCCAGTACTTC.

This clonotype was picked up a small number of times. The CDR3 sequence is CASSPIAAGGPYNEQFF. The CDR3 DNA reads as TGTGCCAGCAGCCCAATCGCAGCGGGAGGACCCTACAATGAGCAGTTCTTC. This chain joins TRBV5-4 and TRBJ2-1; 9 positions match TRBD2. Germline loops: CDR1 SGHNT, CDR2 YYREEE (reference sequence). The CDR3 spans 17 residues. The V gene end was trimmed by 4 bases and the J gene end by 2 bases; junction bases not matched to a gene: 10.